A selection of T cell receptor beta chains follows, all from one sample in a study of shared clonotypes between healthy human individuals. The method was immunoSEQ multiplex PCR; TCRdb's version includes in-frame clones alone and lacks a portion of them. Of approximately 2.1 million clones in the sample, roughly 93% are singletons; the top ten hold 0.3% to 0.4%. Sequenced material: naive CD4+ T cells from PBMCs. Every receptor here comes from a man aged 18 to 29 in good health. Some clones in this sample may be carry-over from other donors' samples. Each CDR3 is given without its conserved first and last residue. Size is omitted from some rows. Given values are once, few, many or a class for expanded clones.

size | V | CDR3
NA | TRBV6-1 | ASSFGSASYGYT
NA | TRBV5-1 | ASSSSGPPTTEAF
few | TRBV18 | ASSPTRGSMPQH
NA | TRBV18 | ASSPLGGPQH
NA | TRBV18 | ASSPPGTQPQH
NA | TRBV19 | ASSTLPRDRGRSTDTQY
NA | TRBV28 | ASRYQNNEQF
NA | TRBV6-5 | ASSSRGRTEAF
NA | TRBV11-2 | ASSLATGASSYEQY
NA | TRBV5-1 | ASSPGLAGVWNTGELF
NA | TRBV5-1 | ASSSWSRETQY
NA | TRBV30 | AWNFLTERNTEAF
NA | TRBV30 | AWTSGITYEQY
NA | TRBV5-1 | ASSLTRDKWETQY
NA | TRBV13 | ASSPRGLPYGYT
NA | TRBV28 | ASSLSGSWNEQF
NA | TRBV5-8 | ASSRTGSYLNAIY
once | TRBV4-1 | ASSQADQETQY
NA | TRBV30 | AWRRRAVTGELF
NA | TRBV5-5 | ASSLIRGPYEQY
NA | TRBV10-2 | ASSRTLGDEQY
NA | TRBV7-2 | ASSLAGTSGSYEQY
NA | TRBV30 | AYDRGLAGTEAF
NA | TRBV5-1 | ASMVGETFYNEQF
NA | TRBV7-9 | ASQGALNTEAF
NA | TRBV9 | ASSVEGGYNEQF
NA | TRBV29-1 | SAEKQGAETQY
NA | TRBV19 | ASSFGTPYQPQH
NA | TRBV6-5 | ASSSGGPYT